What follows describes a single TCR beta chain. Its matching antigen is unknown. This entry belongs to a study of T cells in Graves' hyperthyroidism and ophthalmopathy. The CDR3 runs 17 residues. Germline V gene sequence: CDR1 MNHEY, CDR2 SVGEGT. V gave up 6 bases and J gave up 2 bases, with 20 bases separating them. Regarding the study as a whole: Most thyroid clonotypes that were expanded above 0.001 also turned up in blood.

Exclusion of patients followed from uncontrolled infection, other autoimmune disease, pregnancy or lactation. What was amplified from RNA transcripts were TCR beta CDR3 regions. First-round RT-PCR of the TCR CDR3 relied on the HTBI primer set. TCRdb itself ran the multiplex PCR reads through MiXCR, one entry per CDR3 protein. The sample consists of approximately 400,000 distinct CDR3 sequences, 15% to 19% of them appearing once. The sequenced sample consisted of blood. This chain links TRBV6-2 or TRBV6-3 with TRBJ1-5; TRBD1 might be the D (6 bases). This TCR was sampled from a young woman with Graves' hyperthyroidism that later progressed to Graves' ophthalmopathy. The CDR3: CASRPPGHFWGNQPQHF. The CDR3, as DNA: TGTGCCAGCAGACCACCGGGACATTTTTGGGGCAATCAGCCCCAGCATTTT.